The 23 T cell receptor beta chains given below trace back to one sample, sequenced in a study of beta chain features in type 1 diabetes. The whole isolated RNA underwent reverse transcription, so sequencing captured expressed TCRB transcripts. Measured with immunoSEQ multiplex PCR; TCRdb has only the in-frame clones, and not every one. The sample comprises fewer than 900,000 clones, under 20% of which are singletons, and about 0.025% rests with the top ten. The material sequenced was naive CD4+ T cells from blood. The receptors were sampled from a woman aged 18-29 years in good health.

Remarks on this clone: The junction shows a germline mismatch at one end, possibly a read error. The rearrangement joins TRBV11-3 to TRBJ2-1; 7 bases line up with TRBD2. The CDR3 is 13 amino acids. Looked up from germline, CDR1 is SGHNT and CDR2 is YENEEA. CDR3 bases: TGTGCCAGCAGCACCCGGGACTACGATGAGCAGTTCTTC. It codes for CASSTRDYDEQFF. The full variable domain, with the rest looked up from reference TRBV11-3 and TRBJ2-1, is EAGVVQSPRYKIIEKKQPVAFWCNPISGHNTLYWYLQNLGQGPELLIRYENEEAVDDSQLPKDRFSAERLKGVDSTLKIQPAELGDSAVYLCASSTRDYDEQFFGPGTRLTVL.

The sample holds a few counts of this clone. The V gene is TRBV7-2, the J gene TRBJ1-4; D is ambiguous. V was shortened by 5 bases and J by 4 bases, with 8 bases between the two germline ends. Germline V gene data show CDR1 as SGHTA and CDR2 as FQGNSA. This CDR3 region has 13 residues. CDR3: CASSRTFNEKLFF. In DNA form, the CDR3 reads TGTGCCAGCAGCCGGACCTTTAATGAAAAACTGTTTTTT.

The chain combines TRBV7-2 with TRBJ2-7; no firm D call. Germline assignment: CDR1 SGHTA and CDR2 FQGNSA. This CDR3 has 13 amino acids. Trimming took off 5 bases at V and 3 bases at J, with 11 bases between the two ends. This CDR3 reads CASSDVPVYEQYF. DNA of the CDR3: TGTGCCAGCAGCGACGTTCCAGTCTACGAGCAGTACTTC.

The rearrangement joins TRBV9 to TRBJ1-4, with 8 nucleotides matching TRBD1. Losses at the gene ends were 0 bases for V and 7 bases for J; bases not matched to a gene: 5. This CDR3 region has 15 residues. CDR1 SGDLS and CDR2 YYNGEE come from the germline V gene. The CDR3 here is CASSVGGQGGEKLFF. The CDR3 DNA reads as TGTGCCAGCAGCGTAGGCGGACAGGGAGGTGAAAAACTGTTTTTT.

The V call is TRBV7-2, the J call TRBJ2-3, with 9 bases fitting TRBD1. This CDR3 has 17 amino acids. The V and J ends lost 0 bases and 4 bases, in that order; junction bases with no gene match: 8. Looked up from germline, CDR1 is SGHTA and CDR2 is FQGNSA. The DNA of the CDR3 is TGTGCCAGCAGCTTAGCCGTGGGACAGGGTCCTGCAGATACGCAGTATTTT. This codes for CASSLAVGQGPADTQYF. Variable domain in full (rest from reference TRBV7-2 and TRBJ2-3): GAGVSQSPSNKVTEKGKDVELRCDPISGHTALYWYRQSLGQGLEFLIYFQGNSAPDKSGLPSDRFSAERTGGSVSTLTIQRTQQEDSAVYLCASSLAVGQGPADTQYFGPGTRLTVL.

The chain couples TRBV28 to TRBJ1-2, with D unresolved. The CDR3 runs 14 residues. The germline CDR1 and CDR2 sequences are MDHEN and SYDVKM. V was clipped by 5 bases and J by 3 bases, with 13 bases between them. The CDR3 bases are TGTGCCAGCAGTCCAACGGCCCTAGACTATGGCTACACCTTC. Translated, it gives CASSPTALDYGYTF.

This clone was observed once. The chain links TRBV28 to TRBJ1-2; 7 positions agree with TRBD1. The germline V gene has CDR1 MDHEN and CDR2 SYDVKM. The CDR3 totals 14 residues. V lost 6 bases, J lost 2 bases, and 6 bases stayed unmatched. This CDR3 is CASREAGGNYGYTF. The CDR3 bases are TGTGCCAGCAGGGAAGCAGGGGGAAACTATGGCTACACCTTC.

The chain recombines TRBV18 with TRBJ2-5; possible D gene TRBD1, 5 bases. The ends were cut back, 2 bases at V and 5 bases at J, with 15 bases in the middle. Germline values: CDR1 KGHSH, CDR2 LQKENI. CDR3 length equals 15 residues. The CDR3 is CASSPNPEGAETQYF. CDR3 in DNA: TGTGCCAGCTCACCAAACCCCGAAGGGGCTGAGACCCAGTACTTC.

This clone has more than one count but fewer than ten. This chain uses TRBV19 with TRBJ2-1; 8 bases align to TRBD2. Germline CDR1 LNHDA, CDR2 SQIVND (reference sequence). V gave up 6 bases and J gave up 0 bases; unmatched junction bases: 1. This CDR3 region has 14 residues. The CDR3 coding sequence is TGTGCCAGTAGCGGGAGGGCCTCCTACAATGAGCAGTTCTTC. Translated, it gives CASSGRASYNEQFF.

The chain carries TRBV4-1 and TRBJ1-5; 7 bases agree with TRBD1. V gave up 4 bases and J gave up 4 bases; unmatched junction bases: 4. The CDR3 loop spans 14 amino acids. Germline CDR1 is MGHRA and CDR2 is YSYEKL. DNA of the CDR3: TGCGCCAGCAGCCCGCGACAGGGAAATCAGCCCCAGCATTTT. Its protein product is CASSPRQGNQPQHF.

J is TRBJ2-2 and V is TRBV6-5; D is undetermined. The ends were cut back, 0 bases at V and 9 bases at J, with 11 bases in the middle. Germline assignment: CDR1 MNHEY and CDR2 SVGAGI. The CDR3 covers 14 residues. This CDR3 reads CASSYSTAVRELFF. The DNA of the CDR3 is TGTGCCAGCAGTTACTCGACGGCAGTGCGGGAGCTGTTTTTT.

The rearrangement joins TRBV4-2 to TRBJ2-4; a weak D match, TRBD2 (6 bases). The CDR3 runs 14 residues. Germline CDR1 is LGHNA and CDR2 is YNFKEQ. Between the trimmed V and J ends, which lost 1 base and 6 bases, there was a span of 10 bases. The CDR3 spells CASSQGTTRNIQYF. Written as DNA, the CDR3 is TGTGCCAGCAGCCAAGGGACTACCCGAAACATTCAGTACTTC.

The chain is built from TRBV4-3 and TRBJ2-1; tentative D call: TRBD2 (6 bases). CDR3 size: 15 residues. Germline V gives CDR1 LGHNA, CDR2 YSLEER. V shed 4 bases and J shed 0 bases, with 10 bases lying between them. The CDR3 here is CASSPGRSSYNEQFF. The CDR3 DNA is TGCGCCAGCAGCCCGGGGAGGAGCTCCTACAATGAGCAGTTCTTC.

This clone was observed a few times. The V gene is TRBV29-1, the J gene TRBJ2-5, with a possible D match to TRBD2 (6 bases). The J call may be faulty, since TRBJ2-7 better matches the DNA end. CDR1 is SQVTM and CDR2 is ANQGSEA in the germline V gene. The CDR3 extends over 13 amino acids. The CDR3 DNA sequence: TGCAGCGTCGCAGACGGCGGGACCTACGAGCAGTACTTC. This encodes CSVADGGTYEQYF.

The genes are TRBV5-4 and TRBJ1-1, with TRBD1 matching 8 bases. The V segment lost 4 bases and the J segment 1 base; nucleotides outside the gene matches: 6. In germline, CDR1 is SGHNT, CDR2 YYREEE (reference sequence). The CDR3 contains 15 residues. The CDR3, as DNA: TGTGCCAGCAGCCAAGTTGGGACAGGGAACACTGAAGCTTTCTTT. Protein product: CASSQVGTGNTEAFF.

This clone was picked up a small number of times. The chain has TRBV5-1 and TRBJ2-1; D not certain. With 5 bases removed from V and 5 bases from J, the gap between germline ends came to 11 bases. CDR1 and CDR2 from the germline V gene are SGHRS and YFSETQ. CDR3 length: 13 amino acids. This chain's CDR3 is CASRRAPHNEQFF. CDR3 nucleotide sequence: TGCGCCAGCAGAAGAGCTCCCCACAATGAGCAGTTCTTC.

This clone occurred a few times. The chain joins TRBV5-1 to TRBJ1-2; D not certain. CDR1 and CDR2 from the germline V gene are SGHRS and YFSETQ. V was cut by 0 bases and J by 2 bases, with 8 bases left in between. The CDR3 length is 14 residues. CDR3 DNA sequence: TGCGCCAGCAGCTTGGTAGGGAGCAACTATGGCTACACCTTC. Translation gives CASSLVGSNYGYTF. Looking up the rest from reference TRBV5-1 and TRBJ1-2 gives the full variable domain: KAGVTQTPRYLIKTRGQQVTLSCSPISGHRSVSWYQQTPGQGLQFLFEYFSETQRNKGNFPGRFSGRQFSNSRSEMNVSTLELGDSALYLCASSLVGSNYGYTFGSGTRLTVV.

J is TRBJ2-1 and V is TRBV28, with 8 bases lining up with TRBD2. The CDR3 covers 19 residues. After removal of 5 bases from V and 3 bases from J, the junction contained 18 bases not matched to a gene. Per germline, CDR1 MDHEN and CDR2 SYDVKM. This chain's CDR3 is CASSNGTSRSKVRYNEQFF. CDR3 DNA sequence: TGTGCCAGCAGTAATGGGACTAGTCGGTCCAAGGTCCGCTACAATGAGCAGTTCTTC.

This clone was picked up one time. The CDR3 loop is CASSLAGTSVQETQYF. DNA of the CDR3: TGCGCCAGCAGCTTGGCCGGGACTAGCGTACAAGAGACCCAGTACTTC. V and J are TRBV5-1 and TRBJ2-5, with 10 nucleotides matching TRBD2. Germline loops: CDR1 SGHRS, CDR2 YFSETQ. The CDR3 consists of 16 residues. J was trimmed by 2 bases and V by 0 bases; bases with no gene match: 4.

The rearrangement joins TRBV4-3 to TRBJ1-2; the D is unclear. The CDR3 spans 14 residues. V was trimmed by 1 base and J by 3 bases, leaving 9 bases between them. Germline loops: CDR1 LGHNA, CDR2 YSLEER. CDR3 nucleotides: TGCGCCAGCAGCCAAGCCCCCCTTCACTATGGCTACACCTTC. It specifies CASSQAPLHYGYTF.

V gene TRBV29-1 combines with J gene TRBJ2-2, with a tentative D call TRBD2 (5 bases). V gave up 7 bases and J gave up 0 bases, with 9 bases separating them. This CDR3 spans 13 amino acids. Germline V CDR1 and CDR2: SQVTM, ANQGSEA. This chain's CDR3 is CSGRAPNTGELFF. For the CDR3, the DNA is TGCAGCGGGCGGGCCCCGAACACCGGGGAGCTGTTTTTT.

The CDR3, as DNA: TGCGCCAGCAGTCAAGACCCCAATTTTATGGGGGCGGATACGCAGTATTTT. It encodes CASSQDPNFMGADTQYF. The chain joins TRBV23-1 to TRBJ2-3, with TRBD1 as a possible D gene (6 bases). TRBV23-1 counts as an open reading frame of uncertain function. The CDR3 loop spans 17 amino acids. V gave up 2 bases and J gave up 6 bases, with 21 bases separating them.

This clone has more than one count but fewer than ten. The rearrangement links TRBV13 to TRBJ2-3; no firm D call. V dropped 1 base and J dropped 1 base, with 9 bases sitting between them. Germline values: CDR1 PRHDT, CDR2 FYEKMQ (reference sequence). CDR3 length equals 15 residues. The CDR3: CASSLVPARTDTQYF. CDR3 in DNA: TGTGCCAGCAGCTTAGTACCCGCCCGCACAGATACGCAGTATTTT.